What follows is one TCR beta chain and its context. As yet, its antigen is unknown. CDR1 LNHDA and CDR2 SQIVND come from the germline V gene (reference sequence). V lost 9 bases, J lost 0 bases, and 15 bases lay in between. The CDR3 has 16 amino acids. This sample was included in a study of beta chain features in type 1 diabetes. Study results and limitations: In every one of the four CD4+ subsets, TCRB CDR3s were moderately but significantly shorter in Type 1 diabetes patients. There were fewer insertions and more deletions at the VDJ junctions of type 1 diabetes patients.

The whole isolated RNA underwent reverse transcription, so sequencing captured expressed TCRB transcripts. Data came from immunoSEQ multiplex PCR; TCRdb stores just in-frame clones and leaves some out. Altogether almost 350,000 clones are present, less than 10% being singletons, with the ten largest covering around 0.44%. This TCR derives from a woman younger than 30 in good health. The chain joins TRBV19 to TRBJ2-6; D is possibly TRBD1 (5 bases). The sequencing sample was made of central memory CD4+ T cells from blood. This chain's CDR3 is CASLGPLSSGANVLTF. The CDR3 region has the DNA TGTGCCAGCTTGGGGCCCCTAAGCTCTGGGGCCAACGTCCTGACTTTC.